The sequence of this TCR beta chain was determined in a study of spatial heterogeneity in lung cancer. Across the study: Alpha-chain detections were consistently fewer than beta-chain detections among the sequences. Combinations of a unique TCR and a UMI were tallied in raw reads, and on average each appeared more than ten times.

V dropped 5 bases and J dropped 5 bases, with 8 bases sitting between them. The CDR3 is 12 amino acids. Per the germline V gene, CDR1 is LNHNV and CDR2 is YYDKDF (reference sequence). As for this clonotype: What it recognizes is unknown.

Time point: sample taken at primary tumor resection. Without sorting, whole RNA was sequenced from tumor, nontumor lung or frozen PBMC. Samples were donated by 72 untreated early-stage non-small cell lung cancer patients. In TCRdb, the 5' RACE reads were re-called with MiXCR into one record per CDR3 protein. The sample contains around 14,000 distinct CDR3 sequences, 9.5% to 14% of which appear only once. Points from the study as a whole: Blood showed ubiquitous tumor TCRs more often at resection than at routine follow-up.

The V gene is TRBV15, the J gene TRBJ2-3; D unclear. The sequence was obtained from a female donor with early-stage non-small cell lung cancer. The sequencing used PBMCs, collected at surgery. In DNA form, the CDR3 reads TGTGCCACCAGCCCCCGTGGAGATACGCAGTATTTT. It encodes CATSPRGDTQYF.